The 18 T cell receptor beta chains reported below all come from one sample, sequenced in a study of shared clonotypes between healthy human individuals. Repertoires were generated with immunoSEQ multiplex PCR, while TCRdb's copy carries only in-frame clones and drops some. The sample shows fewer than 850,000 clones, about 96% of them seen only once. Selected positively for CCR7 and CD45RO-negative, naive CD8 cells excluded terminally differentiated effector memory CD45RA+ cells. Material: naive CD8+ T cells sorted from blood. The origin of the receptors is a young man in good health.

The chain employs TRBV5-4 and TRBJ2-7, with D possibly TRBD2 on 5 matching bases. In germline, CDR1 is SGHNT, CDR2 YYREEE (reference sequence). The V end was cut by 0 bases, the J end by 5 bases, with 15 bases between. This CDR3 comprises 15 residues. This CDR3 reads CASSLATTGVHEQYF. The CDR3 DNA reads TGTGCCAGCAGCTTGGCCACGACCGGGGTCCACGAGCAGTACTTC.

This chain links TRBV27 with TRBJ1-5; possibly TRBD1 for D (6 bases). The CDR3 extends over 13 amino acids. V was clipped by 4 bases and J by 5 bases, with 9 bases between them. Germline-derived CDR1 and CDR2 are MNHEY and SMNVEV (reference sequence). The CDR3: CASSWTVDQPQHF. CDR3 in DNA: TGTGCCAGCAGTTGGACAGTCGATCAGCCCCAGCATTTT.

CDR3 DNA: TGTGCCAGCAGCTTGACACCGGGGCCGGGAGGGGAGCAGTACTTC. Amino acids: CASSLTPGPGGEQYF. J is TRBJ2-7 and V is TRBV5-5, with 8 positions matching TRBD2. The ends lost 1 base at V and 7 bases at J; junction bases unmatched: 10. From germline, CDR1 is SGHKS and CDR2 YYEKEE (reference sequence). The CDR3 sequence is 15 residues long.

The chain employs TRBV7-2 and TRBJ2-7; 8 nucleotides align to TRBD1. The germline gives CDR1 SGHTA, CDR2 FQGNSA. V dropped 4 bases and J dropped 7; count of bases not matched to a gene: 18. This CDR3 spans 17 amino acids. The CDR3 DNA reads as TGTGCCAGCAGCTCTATACACGACAGGGGAGGAACGAGTGAGCAGTACTTC. This encodes CASSSIHDRGGTSEQYF.

V gene TRBV4-1 combines with J gene TRBJ1-4; D possibly corresponds to TRBD1 (5 bases). Germline CDR1 is MGHRA and CDR2 is YSYEKL. CDR3 size: 15 residues. Trimming pared 0 bases from V and 8 bases from J, leaving 13 bases between. The CDR3 DNA reads as TGCGCCAGCAGCCAAGACGGGGGGGATGGGGAAAAACTGTTTTTT. This sequence encodes CASSQDGGDGEKLFF.

The rearrangement uses TRBV7-8 and TRBJ1-1; the D is unclear. The CDR3 is made up of 15 amino acids. Germline CDR1 and CDR2: SGHVS and FQNEAQ. The V and J ends lost 5 bases and 0 bases respectively, with 13 bases between them. CDR3 sequence reads: CASSHKRWLNTEAFF. For the CDR3, the DNA is TGTGCCAGCAGCCACAAAAGGTGGCTGAACACTGAAGCTTTCTTT.

This clone showed up just once. This sequence joins TRBV7-2 and TRBJ2-7, with D possibly matching TRBD2 (5 bases). V gave up 1 base and J gave up 3 bases, with 19 bases separating them. In germline, CDR1 is SGHTA, CDR2 FQGNSA. The CDR3 length is 17 residues. For the CDR3, the DNA is TGTGCCAGCAGCTTAGGGCCCGGCGCCGGGGTCTACTACGAGCAGTACTTC. As protein: CASSLGPGAGVYYEQYF.

For this clone: Within the sample, other DNA sequences also encode this same CDR3. V is TRBV14 and J is TRBJ2-7; D uncertain. The CDR3 length is 14 residues. Deletions cut 3 bases from V and 3 bases from J, with 12 bases between. Germline V CDR1 and CDR2: SGHDN, FVKESK. The CDR3 DNA sequence: TGTGCCAGCAGCCACCCGGACCGAATCTACGAGCAGTACTTC. It specifies CASSHPDRIYEQYF.

The chain has TRBV7-2 and TRBJ2-2, with 13 bases fitting TRBD2. CDR3 length: 18 residues. Trimming cost V 7 bases and J 1 base; bases outside gene matches: 9. The V gene's germline CDR1 is SGHTA and CDR2 FQGNSA. DNA of the CDR3: TGTGCCAGCACCATGAGACTAGCGGGAGGAGTGAACACCGGGGAGCTGTTTTTT. Its protein product is CASTMRLAGGVNTGELFF.

Only one count was recorded for this clone. V gene TRBV5-4 combines with J gene TRBJ2-7; 7 bases line up with TRBD2. In germline, CDR1 is SGHNT, CDR2 YYREEE (reference sequence). There are 14 residues in the CDR3. With V trimmed by 4 bases and J by 6 bases, 10 bases remained unmatched. This CDR3 is CASSPIEGGSEQYF. In DNA, the CDR3 is TGTGCCAGCAGCCCGATCGAGGGAGGGAGCGAGCAGTACTTC.

The chain combines TRBV28 with TRBJ2-7, with D uncertain. The CDR3 is made up of 17 amino acids. V was clipped by 5 bases and J by 3 bases, with 23 bases between them. Germline V gives CDR1 MDHEN, CDR2 SYDVKM. In DNA, the CDR3 is TGTGCCAGCAGTGGCCCCCCGCGTTCGGAGTTTAACTACGAGCAGTACTTC. Its translation: CASSGPPRSEFNYEQYF.

The V gene is TRBV14, the J gene TRBJ2-7, with 8 bases that match TRBD1. The CDR3 is 17 residues long. Germline trimming cut 0 bases from V and 1 base from J; bases unmatched to any gene: 8. Germline V gives CDR1 SGHDN, CDR2 FVKESK. CDR3 residues: CASSQEPNRGLSYEQYF. As DNA, the CDR3 is TGTGCCAGCAGCCAAGAACCAAACAGGGGGTTATCCTACGAGCAGTACTTC.

The rearrangement links TRBV11-2 to TRBJ2-7; D gene uncertain. Trimming stripped 4 bases from V and 0 bases from J, with 10 bases between. Germline assignment: CDR1 SGHAT and CDR2 FQNNGV. The CDR3 extends over 14 amino acids. This CDR3 reads CASSYLLSSYEQYF. CDR3 bases: TGTGCCAGCAGCTATTTACTGAGCTCCTACGAGCAGTACTTC.

The chain couples TRBV11-2 to TRBJ2-7, with D perhaps TRBD1 (6 bases). This CDR3 has 15 amino acids. Germline V gives CDR1 SGHAT, CDR2 FQNNGV. V was pared by 0 bases and J by 1 base, with 10 bases between. CDR3 protein: CASSLEGQTSYEQYF. In DNA form, the CDR3 reads TGTGCCAGCAGCTTAGAAGGACAGACTTCCTACGAGCAGTACTTC.

This chain links TRBV7-9 with TRBJ2-1; 11 bases map to TRBD2. V was pared by 5 bases and J by 10 bases, with 16 bases of the junction left unmatched. CDR1 is SEHNR, CDR2 FQNEAQ, per germline (reference sequence). The CDR3 has 17 amino acids. The CDR3, as DNA: TGTGCCAGCAGCCTTTTGGACGGGGGACTAGCGGACGCAGAGCAGTTCTTC. Encoded protein: CASSLLDGGLADAEQFF.

The chain couples TRBV19 to TRBJ1-1, with D possibly matching TRBD1 (5 bases). Germline CDR1 is LNHDA and CDR2 is SQIVND (reference sequence). V lost 8 bases to trimming and J lost 5 bases, with 9 bases between them. The CDR3 consists of 11 residues. The CDR3 loop reads CASSSGTEAFF. In nucleotides, the CDR3 is TGTGCCAGTTCCTCAGGGACTGAAGCTTTCTTT.

The chain couples TRBV5-1 to TRBJ2-2; the D is unclear. CDR3 length equals 14 residues. Germline V gene lookup returns CDR1 SGHRS and CDR2 YFSETQ. V lost 7 bases, J lost 4 bases, and 14 bases lay in between. CDR3 loop: CASLMWAATGELFF. CDR3 DNA: TGCGCCAGCTTGATGTGGGCTGCCACCGGGGAGCTGTTTTTT. The whole variable domain, filled in from reference TRBV5-1 and TRBJ2-2, reads KAGVTQTPRYLIKTRGQQVTLSCSPISGHRSVSWYQQTPGQGLQFLFEYFSETQRNKGNFPGRFSGRQFSNSRSEMNVSTLELGDSALYLCASLMWAATGELFFGEGSRLTVL.

This chain connects TRBV11-3 to TRBJ2-7, with 8 nucleotides matching TRBD1. The trim removed 5 bases at V and 7 bases at J, leaving 10 bases unmatched. The CDR3 totals 14 residues. Germline V lookup: CDR1 SGHNT, CDR2 YENEEA. The CDR3 region is CASSARDRSGEQYF. In DNA form, the CDR3 reads TGTGCCAGCAGCGCCCGGGACAGGTCCGGAGAGCAGTACTTC.